These 32 T cell receptor beta chains originate from one sample sequenced in a study of T cell responses to AZD1222 COVID-19 vaccine. Here immunoSEQ multiplex PCR was the method, and the copy in TCRdb shows in-frame clones only, minus some. The table lists approximately 300,000 clones, around 93% of them singletons. The sequenced sample was peripheral blood, obtained 28 days after the second AZD1222 dose. Source of these receptors: an adult who received the AZD1222 COVID-19 vaccine.

This clone appeared a single time. The chain joins TRBV11-2 to TRBJ1-3; D not resolved. Germline CDR1 reads SGHAT; CDR2 reads FQNNGV. V was clipped by 8 bases and J by 0 bases, with 11 bases between them. The CDR3 sequence is 14 residues long. The CDR3 sequence is CASLDGGSGNTIYF. In nucleotides, the CDR3 is TGTGCCAGCCTGGACGGCGGCTCTGGAAACACCATATATTTT.

CDR3 bases: TGTGCCAGCTCACCGAAAGGGGACTCCTCTGGAAACACCATATATTTT. Protein product: CASSPKGDSSGNTIYF. The chain joins TRBV18 to TRBJ1-3, with a tentative D call TRBD1 (5 bases). The CDR3 runs 16 residues. Germline-derived CDR1 and CDR2 are KGHSH and LQKENI. V dropped 3 bases and J dropped 0 bases, with 12 bases sitting between them. Full variable domain (rest looked up from reference TRBV18 and TRBJ1-3): NAGVMQNPRHLVRRRGQEARLRCSPMKGHSHVYWYRQLPEEGLKFMVYLQKENIIDESGMPKERFSAEFPKEGPSILRIQQVVRGDSAAYFCASSPKGDSSGNTIYFGEGSWLTVV.

The chain is built from TRBV3-1 (or the pseudogene TRBV3-2) and TRBJ1-1; D not resolved. This CDR3 contains 15 residues. The V gene's germline CDR1 is LGHDT and CDR2 YNNKEL (reference sequence). Trimming shortened V by 0 bases and J by 5 bases, and 13 bases separated the two germline ends. The CDR3 loop is CASSQDVLWRTEAFF. The CDR3 nucleotides are TGTGCCAGCAGCCAAGATGTCCTTTGGAGGACTGAAGCTTTCTTT.

The chain has TRBV5-1 and TRBJ1-1; D perhaps matches TRBD1 (6 bases). The ends were cut back, 7 bases at V and 4 bases at J, with 11 bases in the middle. CDR1 is SGHRS, CDR2 YFSETQ, per germline. This CDR3 contains 12 residues. CDR3 in DNA: TGCGCCAGCTACAGGGACTCCACTGAAGCTTTCTTT. It translates to CASYRDSTEAFF.

The chain has TRBV7-9 and TRBJ1-1, with a tentative D call TRBD1 (6 bases). Germline values: CDR1 SEHNR, CDR2 FQNEAQ (reference sequence). This CDR3 has 13 amino acids. Trimming took off 5 bases at V and 4 bases at J, with 11 bases between the two ends. DNA for the CDR3: TGTGCCAGCAGCGTCGGAGGGGGCACTGAAGCTTTCTTT. Translation: CASSVGGGTEAFF.

The chain uses TRBV2 and TRBJ2-1; 16 positions agree with TRBD2. The V segment lost 4 bases and the J segment 12 bases; nucleotides outside the gene matches: 9. The germline V gene has CDR1 SNHLY and CDR2 FYNNEI. This CDR3 is built from 16 residues. The CDR3 nucleotides are TGTGCCAGCAGTGTAGAGGGGACTAGCGGGAGGGATCGGCAGTTCTTC. Its translation: CASSVEGTSGRDRQFF.

This CDR3 reads CASRREPLSTDTQYF. The DNA for the CDR3 is TGCGCCAGCAGGCGGGAGCCCCTCAGCACAGATACGCAGTATTTT. The V call is TRBV5-1, the J call TRBJ2-3; 7 bases align to TRBD2. After removal of 5 bases from V and 0 bases from J, the junction contained 6 bases not matched to a gene. Looked up from germline, CDR1 is SGHRS and CDR2 is YFSETQ. This CDR3 region has 15 residues.

The rearrangement links TRBV5-1 to TRBJ2-5; 11 bases line up with TRBD2. Looked up from germline, CDR1 is SGHRS and CDR2 is YFSETQ. V gave up 0 bases and J gave up 2 bases; unmatched junction bases: 3. The CDR3 is made up of 16 amino acids. CDR3 bases: TGCGCCAGCAGCTTGGCCGGGACTAGCGGTCAAGAGACCCAGTACTTC. This codes for CASSLAGTSGQETQYF.

V gene TRBV10-2 combines with J gene TRBJ2-2; TRBD2 might be the D (5 bases). Trimming cost V 6 bases and J 4 bases, with 15 bases left between them. The CDR3 sequence is 15 residues long. Germline V gene data show CDR1 as WSHSY and CDR2 as SAAADI. The CDR3, as DNA: TGCGCCAGCAGCCCGGCCGCGGGTCGCACCGGGGAGCTGTTTTTT. This sequence encodes CASSPAAGRTGELFF.

The chain employs TRBV9 and TRBJ2-3, with 13 bases matching TRBD2. The CDR3 consists of 18 residues. Trimming at V came to 3 bases and at J to 3 bases, leaving 10 bases not matched to a gene. The germline V gene has CDR1 SGDLS and CDR2 YYNGEE. CDR3 bases: TGTGCCAGCAGCGCACCCCAGGGGACTAGCGGGGAAACAGATACGCAGTATTTT. It specifies CASSAPQGTSGETDTQYF.

The CDR3 nucleotides are TGTGCCAGCAGCTTGGGTAGGTGGTCATCATCCTACAATGAGCAGTTCTTC. Translating it yields CASSLGRWSSSYNEQFF. The genes are TRBV7-8 and TRBJ2-1; D is ambiguous. CDR3 size: 17 residues. Trimming cost V 3 bases and J 1 base, with 16 bases left between them. Germline V gene lookup returns CDR1 SGHVS and CDR2 FQNEAQ.

The rearrangement uses TRBV19 and TRBJ2-1; unclear D gene. The CDR3 covers 14 residues. The ends were cut back, 3 bases at V and 6 bases at J, with 12 bases in the middle. CDR1 and CDR2 from the germline V gene are LNHDA and SQIVND (reference sequence). CDR3 nucleotide sequence: TGTGCCAGTAGTATCGGGCGATCCCTCAATGAGCAGTTCTTC. It is translated as CASSIGRSLNEQFF.

This sequence joins TRBV11-2 and TRBJ2-1, with a tentative D call TRBD1 (5 bases). This CDR3 is 14 amino acids long. Germline V gene data show CDR1 as SGHAT and CDR2 as FQNNGV. V lost 1 base and J lost 7, with 11 bases in between. This CDR3 reads CASSLGTRANEQFF. DNA for the CDR3: TGTGCCAGCAGCTTAGGCACCAGGGCTAATGAGCAGTTCTTC.

A few counts support this clone. This chain links TRBV5-1 with TRBJ2-7, with D maybe TRBD1 (5 bases). CDR3 length: 16 amino acids. V was trimmed by 0 bases and J by 6 bases, leaving 19 bases between them. The germline V gene encodes CDR1 SGHRS and CDR2 YFSETQ. CDR3 protein: CASSLEMTDRSREQYF. CDR3 nucleotide sequence: TGCGCCAGCAGCTTGGAGATGACAGATCGCTCGCGCGAGCAGTACTTC.

This clone was detected only once. This chain uses TRBV10-3 with TRBJ2-1; the match to TRBD2 covers 13 bases. This CDR3 has 16 amino acids. Germline V gene data show CDR1 as ENHRY and CDR2 as SYGVKD. V shed 6 bases, J shed 5 bases, and the junction held 7 bases outside the gene matches. CDR3 sequence reads: CAIRGTSGNRDNEQFF. In DNA, the CDR3 is TGTGCCATCAGGGGGACTAGCGGGAATCGCGACAATGAGCAGTTCTTC.

This clone was seen only once. V and J are TRBV9 and TRBJ1-2; no reliable D call. The CDR3 runs 13 residues. Germline lookup yields CDR1 SGDLS and CDR2 YYNGEE. V was cut by 0 bases and J by 3 bases, with 6 bases left in between. CDR3 in amino acids: CASSVAPDYGYTF. The CDR3, as DNA: TGTGCCAGCAGCGTAGCTCCGGACTATGGCTACACCTTC. The full variable domain, with the rest looked up from reference TRBV9 and TRBJ1-2, is DSGVTQTPKHLITATGQRVTLRCSPRSGDLSVYWYQQSLDQGLQFLIQYYNGEERAKGNILERFSAQQFPDLHSELNLSSLELGDSALYFCASSVAPDYGYTFGSGTRLTVV.

A few counts support this clone. V is TRBV13 and J is TRBJ2-1, with TRBD2 identical over 11 bases. The germline CDR1 and CDR2 sequences are PRHDT and FYEKMQ (reference sequence). With V trimmed by 5 bases and J by 5 bases, 8 bases remained unmatched. The CDR3 is 16 residues long. In DNA form, the CDR3 reads TGTGCCAGCAGCCCGCCCACTAGCGGGAGTGACAATGAGCAGTTCTTC. Protein sequence: CASSPPTSGSDNEQFF.

V gene TRBV7-2 combines with J gene TRBJ2-7; D may be TRBD2 (5 bases). This CDR3 has 14 residues. V lost 6 bases to trimming and J lost 2 bases, with 14 bases between them. The V gene's germline CDR1 is SGHTA and CDR2 FQGNSA. This CDR3 reads CASSPRLSAYEQYF. The CDR3 DNA reads TGTGCCAGCAGTCCTCGACTAAGTGCCTACGAGCAGTACTTC.

This rearrangement joins TRBV7-9 to TRBJ1-2; D unclear. Germline-derived CDR1 and CDR2 are SEHNR and FQNEAQ (reference sequence). Trimming pared 7 bases from V and 5 bases from J, leaving 23 bases between. This CDR3 comprises 16 residues. For the CDR3, the DNA is TGTGCCAGCACCGAAAACCCCCGAGGAAGGGTATATGGCTACACCTTC. Translating it yields CASTENPRGRVYGYTF.

The chain uses TRBV6-4 and TRBJ1-2, with 7 bases matching TRBD1. With 6 bases clipped from V and 4 bases from J, the junction kept 11 bases outside the gene matches. Germline CDR1 reads MRHNA; CDR2 reads SNTAGT. This CDR3 has 15 amino acids. The chain's CDR3 is CASSPSGDSFYGYTF. As DNA, the CDR3 is TGTGCCAGCAGCCCAAGTGGGGACAGCTTCTATGGCTACACCTTC.

The rearrangement joins TRBV27 to TRBJ1-6, with 7 bases matching TRBD1. Trimming took 0 bases from V and 7 from J; bases not matched to a gene: 3. CDR3 length: 15 amino acids. From germline, CDR1 is MNHEY and CDR2 SMNVEV (reference sequence). The CDR3 sequence: CASSLSGQLNSPLHF. DNA of the CDR3: TGTGCCAGCAGTTTATCGGGACAGTTAAATTCACCCCTCCACTTT.

This chain connects TRBV19 to TRBJ1-3; perhaps TRBD1 as D (5 bases). Germline loops: CDR1 LNHDA, CDR2 SQIVND (reference sequence). The CDR3 is 14 residues long. The V gene lost 9 bases and the J gene lost 0 bases, with 12 bases spanning the gap. The CDR3 DNA follows: TGTGCCAGCAGGGACGGTCTCTCTGGAAACACCATATATTTT. Residues: CASRDGLSGNTIYF.

In its sample, this clone was seen a few times. The chain links TRBV20-1 to TRBJ1-1; the match to TRBD1 covers 9 bases. V trimming: 4 bases; J trimming: 5 bases; junction bases outside the gene matches: 8. Germline CDR1 reads DFQATT; CDR2 reads SNEGSKA (reference sequence). CDR3 length equals 14 residues. The chain's CDR3 is CSANEGQGITEAFF. DNA for the CDR3: TGCAGTGCTAATGAAGGACAGGGGATAACTGAAGCTTTCTTT.

The genes are TRBV7-2 and TRBJ1-2; 8 nucleotides align to TRBD1. Germline CDR1 SGHTA, CDR2 FQGNSA. The CDR3 extends over 15 amino acids. V was pared by 2 bases and J by 3 bases, with 5 bases of the junction left unmatched. CDR3 protein: CASSLSRGQDYGYTF. The CDR3 DNA reads TGTGCCAGCAGCTTATCCAGGGGGCAGGACTATGGCTACACCTTC.

The rearrangement uses TRBV2 and TRBJ2-2, with 8 bases identical to TRBD1. Germline assignment: CDR1 SNHLY and CDR2 FYNNEI. With V trimmed by 3 bases and J by 5 bases, 5 bases remained unmatched. There are 15 residues in the CDR3. The CDR3 protein is CASSERTGSTGELFF. The CDR3 DNA sequence: TGTGCCAGCAGTGAGCGGACAGGGAGTACCGGGGAGCTGTTTTTT.

The V and J genes are TRBV15 and TRBJ2-7, with D uncertain. Per the germline V gene, CDR1 is LNHNV and CDR2 is YYDKDF (reference sequence). With 0 bases removed from V and 5 bases from J, the gap between germline ends came to 14 bases. CDR3 length: 15 residues. The chain's CDR3 is CATSRDLLRPDEQYF. The CDR3 DNA reads as TGTGCCACCAGCAGAGATCTATTACGGCCTGACGAGCAGTACTTC.

The genes are TRBV2 and TRBJ1-5, with D perhaps TRBD1 (5 bases). Per the germline V gene, CDR1 is SNHLY and CDR2 is FYNNEI. The CDR3 loop spans 14 amino acids. V was trimmed by 4 bases and J by 0 bases, leaving 7 bases between them. The CDR3 sequence: CASSVRGSNQPQHF. The DNA of the CDR3 is TGTGCCAGCAGTGTAAGGGGTAGCAATCAGCCCCAGCATTTT.

As DNA, the CDR3 is TGTGCCCCGGGGAGGGTAGAGACCCAGTACTTC. It is translated as CAPGRVETQYF. The rearrangement links TRBV7-2 to TRBJ2-5; TRBD2 matches 7 bases. V shed 11 bases and J 4 bases; nucleotides not matched to a gene: 4. There are 11 residues in the CDR3. CDR1 and CDR2 (germline): SGHTA, FQGNSA.

J is TRBJ1-5 and V is TRBV28, with D possibly TRBD1 on 5 matching bases. This CDR3 comprises 17 residues. V lost 7 bases to trimming and J lost 4 bases, with 23 bases between them. Germline CDR1 reads MDHEN; CDR2 reads SYDVKM. CDR3 sequence reads: CASIPRRGSEANQPQHF. CDR3 DNA sequence: TGTGCCAGCATCCCTCGGCGGGGGAGTGAGGCGAATCAGCCCCAGCATTTT.

This CDR3 is CAWSVQSWAEAFF. The CDR3 nucleotides are TGTGCCTGGAGTGTTCAATCTTGGGCTGAAGCTTTCTTT. The genes are TRBV30 and TRBJ1-1; D is unresolved. The CDR3 consists of 13 residues. Between the trimmed V and J ends, which lost 0 bases and 6 bases, there was a span of 11 bases. Per the germline V gene, CDR1 is GTSNPN and CDR2 is SVGIG (reference sequence).

The chain couples TRBV9 to TRBJ2-2; 11 bases are shared with TRBD2. Germline lookup yields CDR1 SGDLS and CDR2 YYNGEE. V dropped 4 bases and J dropped 5; count of bases not matched to a gene: 7. CDR3 length: 16 residues. The CDR3 coding sequence is TGTGCCAGCAGCTTGTTCGCTAGCGGGAGGACCGGGGAGCTGTTTTTT. As protein: CASSLFASGRTGELFF.

This clone has just one count. This sample includes further DNA sequences coding for the same CDR3. V and J are TRBV5-4 and TRBJ2-2; weak D call: TRBD1 (6 bases). CDR1 SGHNT and CDR2 YYREEE come from the germline V gene (reference sequence). V was trimmed by 5 bases and J by 1 base, leaving 12 bases between them. The CDR3 runs to 15 residues. CDR3 region: CASSLQGRNTGELFF. The CDR3 DNA follows: TGTGCCAGCAGTTTGCAGGGGAGGAACACCGGGGAGCTGTTTTTT.